Listed here are 7 T cell receptor beta chains from one sample, sequenced in a study of a mutant IDH1 vaccine in newly diagnosed glioma (dated by TCRdb to the early 2020s). These receptors' antigens are unknown. Library generation was performed with the immunoSEQ multiplex PCR assay. TCRdb's version of the immuneACCESS table is confined to in-frame rearrangements and falls short of the full clone set. An unresolved V gene accounts for under half of the shortfall where checked; the remainder is of unknown origin. The sample has some 57,000 clones on record, 60% to 85% of them singletons. Over 4% of the sample is in the top ten clones. The time point label for this specimen denotes: week 47, end of study. A 20-mer mutant IDH1 peptide at 300 micrograms in Montanide made up each vaccine dose, which was injected subcutaneously together with topical imiquimod. This specimen was PBMCs, taken from a glioma patient whose treatment included an IDH1 peptide vaccine. Source of these receptors: a middle-aged woman with glioma. Some clones in this sample may be carry-over from other donors' samples.

This rearrangement joins TRBV6-6 to TRBJ2-1; D unresolved. The CDR3 consists of 14 residues. Germline V lookup: CDR1 MNHNY, CDR2 SVGAGI (reference sequence). V gave up 8 bases and J gave up 0 bases, with 11 bases separating them. As DNA, the CDR3 is TGTGCCAGCGGTACTCTAAGCTCCTACAATGAGCAGTTCTTC. Amino acids: CASGTLSSYNEQFF.

V and J are TRBV5-1 and TRBJ1-3; the D gene is possibly TRBD1 (6 bases). Germline values: CDR1 SGHRS, CDR2 YFSETQ. Trimming stripped 4 bases from V and 1 base from J, with 15 bases between. The CDR3 consists of 16 residues. DNA of the CDR3: TGCGCCAGCAGCACCGGACAGCTCGAATCTGGAAACACCATATATTTT. Translation: CASSTGQLESGNTIYF.

This clone was detected a few times. CDR3: CASAQNTEAFF. CDR3 sequence (DNA): TGCGCCAGCGCACAGAACACTGAAGCTTTCTTT. The rearrangement joins TRBV4-1 to TRBJ1-1; D not certain. The CDR3 totals 11 residues. Trimming took off 8 bases at V and 1 base at J, with 5 bases between the two ends. Germline CDR1 MGHRA, CDR2 YSYEKL.

This clone came up a few times. This chain links TRBV6-1 with TRBJ1-1, with 7 bases fitting TRBD1. Germline V lookup: CDR1 MNHNS, CDR2 SASEGT. The trim removed 5 bases at V and 3 bases at J, leaving 6 bases unmatched. The CDR3 has 14 amino acids. The DNA for the CDR3 is TGTGCCAGCAGTCGACAGGGTGGGGACACTGAAGCTTTCTTT. It specifies CASSRQGGDTEAFF.

The chain uses TRBV9 and TRBJ2-3, with D possibly TRBD2 on 6 matching bases. The CDR3 runs 14 residues. Germline V gene sequence: CDR1 SGDLS, CDR2 YYNGEE. Trimming took 3 bases from V and 6 from J, leaving 14 bases between them. CDR3 sequence: CASSGGGLGDTQYF. The CDR3 nucleotides are TGTGCCAGCAGCGGGGGAGGTCTGGGGGATACGCAGTATTTT.

The V and J genes are TRBV6-1 and TRBJ1-6; 9 bases map to TRBD1. The V and J ends lost 4 bases and 5 bases, in that order; junction bases with no gene match: 0. The CDR3 is 14 amino acids. The germline V gene encodes CDR1 MNHNS and CDR2 SASEGT. Here the CDR3 DNA reads TGTGCCAGCAGTGGACAGGGGGATAATTCACCCCTCCACTTT. It yields the protein CASSGQGDNSPLHF.

The rearrangement links TRBV6-1 to TRBJ1-2; the D is unclear. Trimming left V 5 bases short and J 5 bases short, with 6 bases between. The CDR3 loop spans 11 amino acids. The germline gives CDR1 MNHNS, CDR2 SASEGT. For the CDR3, the DNA is TGTGCCAGCAGTATTAGGTATGGCTACACCTTC. Residues: CASSIRYGYTF.